This entry lists 27 T cell receptor beta chains sequenced from one sample in a study of cytomegalovirus exposure and HLA in healthy donors. The PCR employed 60 Vbeta primers together with 13 Jbeta primers. Measured with immunoSEQ multiplex PCR; TCRdb has only the in-frame clones, and not every one. The listing records tens of thousands of clones. Input material: PBMCs. The receptors come from a male donor in good health and CMV-seronegative.

The rearrangement joins TRBV5-1 to TRBJ1-2; 7 bases map to TRBD1. The CDR3 loop spans 15 amino acids. Germline loops: CDR1 SGHRS, CDR2 YFSETQ. V was pared by 0 bases and J by 4 bases, with 6 bases of the junction left unmatched. The CDR3 bases are TGCGCCAGCAGCTTGGGGTCAGGGGGATCCTATGGCTACACCTTC. It codes for CASSLGSGGSYGYTF.

V usage is TRBV5-8 and J usage is TRBJ1-2; TRBD1 might be the D (5 bases). Trimming removed 4 bases from V and 2 bases from J, with 12 bases in between. The germline CDR1 and CDR2 sequences are SGHTS and YDEGEE. There are 14 residues in the CDR3. CDR3: CASSPYRKNYGYTF. CDR3 in DNA: TGTGCCAGCAGCCCCTACAGGAAAAACTATGGCTACACCTTC. Variable domain in full (rest from reference TRBV5-8 and TRBJ1-2): EAGVTQSPTHLIKTRGQQATLRCSPISGHTSVYWYQQALGLGLQFLLWYDEGEERNRGNFPPRFSGRQFPNYSSELNVNALELEDSALYLCASSPYRKNYGYTFGSGTRLTVV.

The chain links TRBV28 to TRBJ1-5; D is possibly TRBD1 (5 bases). The CDR3 is 15 amino acids. Looked up from germline, CDR1 is MDHEN and CDR2 is SYDVKM. With 6 bases removed from V and 5 bases from J, the gap between germline ends came to 17 bases. The CDR3 DNA sequence: TGTGCCAGCAGCTCCCCGGGGAGGGGCCATCAGCCCCAGCATTTT. Residues: CASSSPGRGHQPQHF.

The rearrangement joins TRBV18 to TRBJ2-7, with 11 positions matching TRBD2. V was clipped by 3 bases and J by 6 bases; unmatched bases: 4. Looked up from germline, CDR1 is KGHSH and CDR2 is LQKENI. The CDR3 consists of 14 residues. The CDR3 spells CASSPGLAESEQYF. CDR3 DNA: TGTGCCAGCTCACCGGGACTAGCGGAGTCCGAGCAGTACTTC. Using reference TRBV18 and TRBJ2-7 for the parts outside the CDR3, the full variable domain is NAGVMQNPRHLVRRRGQEARLRCSPMKGHSHVYWYRQLPEEGLKFMVYLQKENIIDESGMPKERFSAEFPKEGPSILRIQQVVRGDSAAYFCASSPGLAESEQYFGPGTRLTVT.

Worth noting for this clone: The same CDR3 can be traced to other DNA sequences in this sample. This rearrangement joins TRBV5-1 to TRBJ2-2, with 7 bases lining up with TRBD1. Germline V lookup: CDR1 SGHRS, CDR2 YFSETQ. V shed 4 bases and J 2 bases; nucleotides not matched to a gene: 5. This CDR3 is built from 15 residues. CDR3 region: CASSLGGLNTGELFF. DNA of the CDR3: TGCGCCAGCAGCCTAGGGGGCTTAAACACCGGGGAGCTGTTTTTT.

CDR3 protein: CASSPGQPSLAKNIQYF. CDR3 nucleotides: TGTGCCAGCAGCCCCGGACAGCCAAGCCTAGCCAAAAACATTCAGTACTTC. V is TRBV7-2 and J is TRBJ2-4, with D maybe TRBD1 (6 bases). V was cut by 5 bases and J by 0 bases, with 17 bases left in between. The CDR3 spans 17 residues. Germline V gene data show CDR1 as SGHTA and CDR2 as FQGNSA.

This chain links TRBV28 with TRBJ1-1; D is perhaps TRBD1 (6 bases). V lost 6 bases, J lost 1 base, and 15 bases lay in between. Germline V gives CDR1 MDHEN, CDR2 SYDVKM. The CDR3 contains 15 residues. The CDR3 DNA follows: TGTGCCAGCAGATTACAGGGTCCGGGGAACACTGAAGCTTTCTTT. Its translation: CASRLQGPGNTEAFF.

The gene calls are TRBV7-3 and TRBJ1-4, with a possible D match to TRBD1 (6 bases). Germline V gives CDR1 SGHTA, CDR2 FQGTGA. Between the trimmed V and J ends, which lost 5 bases and 8 bases, there was a span of 12 bases. The CDR3 is 13 amino acids. The CDR3: CASSRGGGEKLFF. CDR3 DNA: TGTGCCAGCAGCCGAGGGGGTGGAGAAAAACTGTTTTTT. The whole variable domain, remainder taken from reference TRBV7-3 and TRBJ1-4, is GAGVSQTPSNKVTEKGKYVELRCDPISGHTALYWYRQSLGQGPEFLIYFQGTGAADDSGLPNDRFFAVRPEGSVSTLKIQRTERGDSAVYLCASSRGGGEKLFFGSGTQLSVL.

V usage is TRBV7-3 and J usage is TRBJ2-1; 8 positions agree with TRBD2. The ends lost 3 bases at V and 1 base at J; junction bases unmatched: 5. This CDR3 spans 16 amino acids. CDR1 is SGHTA, CDR2 FQGTGA, per germline. CDR3 DNA: TGTGCCAGCAGCTTGGTAGTAGCGGGGTCCTACAATGAGCAGTTCTTC. Its translation is CASSLVVAGSYNEQFF. The entire variable domain, with the rest obtained from reference TRBV7-3 and TRBJ2-1, is as follows: GAGVSQTPSNKVTEKGKYVELRCDPISGHTALYWYRQSLGQGPEFLIYFQGTGAADDSGLPNDRFFAVRPEGSVSTLKIQRTERGDSAVYLCASSLVVAGSYNEQFFGPGTRLTVL.

The chain links TRBV2 to TRBJ1-4; 7 nucleotides agree with TRBD1. Germline V gives CDR1 SNHLY, CDR2 FYNNEI. There are 13 residues in the CDR3. J gave up 7 bases and V 4 bases, and 3 bases lay outside the gene matches. The CDR3 nucleotides read TGTGCCAGCAGTGGACAGGGAGTTGAAAAACTGTTTTTT. Protein sequence: CASSGQGVEKLFF. The full variable domain, with the rest looked up from reference TRBV2 and TRBJ1-4, is EPEVTQTPSHQVTQMGQEVILRCVPISNHLYFYWYRQILGQKVEFLVSFYNNEISEKSEIFDDQFSVERPDGSNFTLKIRSTKLEDSAMYFCASSGQGVEKLFFGSGTQLSVL.

V gene TRBV6-1 combines with J gene TRBJ1-3; D possibly corresponds to TRBD1 (6 bases). This CDR3 has 14 amino acids. Trimming cost V 6 bases and J 5 bases, with 14 bases left between them. CDR1 and CDR2 from the germline V gene are MNHNS and SASEGT. CDR3 coding DNA: TGTGCCAGCAGGGACAGTGAGGGTAGAAACACCATATATTTT. Residues: CASRDSEGRNTIYF.

This chain joins TRBV10-1 and TRBJ1-2; 7 positions match TRBD1. Germline assignment: CDR1 WNHNN and CDR2 SYGVQD (reference sequence). CDR3 size: 15 residues. V was pared by 8 bases and J by 0 bases, with 9 bases of the junction left unmatched. This chain's CDR3 is CASLMTGLANYGYTF. DNA for the CDR3: TGCGCCAGCCTCATGACAGGGCTAGCTAACTATGGCTACACCTTC.

This chain joins TRBV18 and TRBJ1-5, with D perhaps matching TRBD1 (5 bases). This CDR3 has 14 residues. Germline CDR1 and CDR2: KGHSH and LQKENI. The V and J ends lost 3 bases and 6 bases respectively, with 12 bases between them. As DNA, the CDR3 is TGTGCCAGCTCACCCACAGGTTCGGGTCAGCCCCAGCATTTT. Translating gives CASSPTGSGQPQHF.

The chain is built from TRBV9 and TRBJ2-5, with 7 bases fitting TRBD1. The tail of the sequence fits TRBJ2-7 better, so the J call may be wrong. This CDR3 comprises 13 residues. In germline, CDR1 is SGDLS, CDR2 YYNGEE. The CDR3, as DNA: TGTGCCAGCAGCGTGGGAACAGGGGACGAGCAGTACTTC. It translates to CASSVGTGDEQYF.

The chain joins TRBV19 to TRBJ1-5, with D tentatively TRBD1 (5 bases). The CDR3 covers 17 residues. Germline CDR1 and CDR2: LNHDA and SQIVND (reference sequence). V was trimmed by 4 bases and J by 11 bases, leaving 27 bases between them. The CDR3 protein is CASSTEPGTGDSWTQHF. DNA for the CDR3: TGTGCCAGTAGTACGGAGCCTGGGACGGGGGATTCTTGGACCCAGCATTTT.

J is TRBJ1-4 and V is TRBV7-9; possible D gene TRBD1, 5 bases. CDR1 and CDR2 (germline): SEHNR, FQNEAQ (reference sequence). The CDR3 covers 13 residues. Trimming pared 5 bases from V and 7 bases from J, leaving 11 bases between. The CDR3 is CASSQRQSEKLFF. Here the CDR3 DNA reads TGTGCCAGCAGCCAAAGACAGAGTGAAAAACTGTTTTTT.

The chain employs TRBV6-4 and TRBJ2-5; 8 positions match TRBD2. The germline gives CDR1 MRHNA, CDR2 SNTAGT. Germline trimming cut 7 bases from V and 1 base from J; bases unmatched to any gene: 8. The CDR3 length is 15 residues. The DNA of the CDR3 is TGTGCCAGCAAGGTTTTAGCGGGGACCCAAGAGACCCAGTACTTC. Translation: CASKVLAGTQETQYF.

V is TRBV28 and J is TRBJ2-5; tentatively, D is TRBD2 (5 bases). The J call may be mistaken, given a closer DNA end match to TRBJ2-7. The CDR3 is 14 residues long. From germline, CDR1 is MDHEN and CDR2 SYDVKM. The CDR3 loop reads CASSLNQRDYEQYF. CDR3 nucleotides: TGTGCCAGCAGCCTGAACCAGAGGGACTACGAGCAGTACTTC.

The chain has TRBV28 and TRBJ2-3, with TRBD2 matching over 12 bases. V lost 10 bases to trimming and J lost 3 bases; unmatched junction nucleotides: 14. Germline V gene sequence: CDR1 MDHEN, CDR2 SYDVKM. The CDR3 has 17 residues. In DNA, the CDR3 is TGTGCCACCCGACTAGCGGGGGCCCCGCGTCTAACAGATACGCAGTATTTT. It yields the protein CATRLAGAPRLTDTQYF.

The chain is built from TRBV5-1 and TRBJ2-3; TRBD1 aligns across 9 bases. The V gene end was trimmed by 4 bases and the J gene end by 3 bases; junction bases not matched to a gene: 12. There are 17 residues in the CDR3. Germline assignment: CDR1 SGHRS and CDR2 YFSETQ. CDR3 region: CASSLPGTGLGTDTQYF. CDR3 nucleotide sequence: TGCGCCAGCAGCCTCCCCGGGACAGGGTTAGGGACAGATACGCAGTATTTT.

About this clone: The junction shows a germline mismatch at one end, possibly a read error. The CDR3 DNA is TGTGCCAGCAGCTTATGGGGGGGGGCTAGTTCCTACGAGCAGTACTTC. It encodes CASSLWGGASSYEQYF. The V gene is TRBV28, the J gene TRBJ2-7; maybe TRBD2 (7 bases). Germline V gene lookup returns CDR1 MDHEN and CDR2 SYDVKM. CDR3 length: 16 residues.

The chain employs TRBV6-5 and TRBJ1-5; a possible D gene is TRBD1 (6 bases). In germline, CDR1 is MNHEY, CDR2 SVGAGI. There are 13 residues in the CDR3. V shed 4 bases and J shed 7 bases, with 11 bases lying between them. In DNA form, the CDR3 reads TGTGCCAGCAGTTCAGGGGTTGAGCAGCCCCAGCATTTT. Protein: CASSSGVEQPQHF.

V usage is TRBV28 and J usage is TRBJ1-4, with D possibly being TRBD1 (5 bases). CDR3 size: 13 residues. Germline V gives CDR1 MDHEN, CDR2 SYDVKM. V gave up 8 bases and J gave up 7 bases, with 14 bases separating them. The CDR3 here is CASVFGGGEKLFF. The CDR3 DNA reads as TGTGCCAGCGTTTTCGGGGGAGGTGAAAAACTGTTTTTT. The full variable domain, in which reference TRBV28 and TRBJ1-4 provide the parts outside the CDR3, is DVKVTQSSRYLVKRTGEKVFLECVQDMDHENMFWYRQDPGLGLRLIYFSYDVKMKEKGDIPEGYSVSREKKERFSLILESASTNQTSMYLCASVFGGGEKLFFGSGTQLSVL.

The rearrangement uses TRBV6-5 and TRBJ1-2, with a weak D call TRBD1 (5 bases). Germline V gene data show CDR1 as MNHEY and CDR2 as SVGAGI. The CDR3 covers 14 residues. V dropped 0 bases and J dropped 2 bases, with 7 bases sitting between them. The CDR3 DNA sequence: TGTGCCAGCAGTTACTCGAGGACAAACTATGGCTACACCTTC. Translating it yields CASSYSRTNYGYTF.

The rearrangement uses TRBV5-1 and TRBJ2-3, with a possible D match to TRBD1 (6 bases). V gave up 0 bases and J gave up 3 bases, with 8 bases separating them. Looked up from germline, CDR1 is SGHRS and CDR2 is YFSETQ. This CDR3 is built from 14 residues. The CDR3 coding sequence is TGCGCCAGCAGCTTGGGACAGGTAACAGATACGCAGTATTTT. Protein: CASSLGQVTDTQYF.

The chain joins TRBV19 to TRBJ2-5; D is perhaps TRBD2 (6 bases). Trimming pared 9 bases from V and 6 bases from J, leaving 11 bases between. Germline assignment: CDR1 LNHDA and CDR2 SQIVND (reference sequence). The CDR3 sequence is 11 residues long. The CDR3: CASGSGQTQYF. The DNA for the CDR3 is TGTGCCAGCGGGAGTGGGCAGACCCAGTACTTC.

The chain has TRBV11-2 and TRBJ2-3; tentative D call: TRBD1 (5 bases). The CDR3 length is 13 residues. The germline V gene encodes CDR1 SGHAT and CDR2 FQNNGV. Trimming pared 0 bases from V and 8 bases from J, leaving 9 bases between. The CDR3 reads CASSLDFRATQYF. The CDR3, as DNA: TGTGCCAGCAGCTTAGATTTCAGGGCTACGCAGTATTTT.